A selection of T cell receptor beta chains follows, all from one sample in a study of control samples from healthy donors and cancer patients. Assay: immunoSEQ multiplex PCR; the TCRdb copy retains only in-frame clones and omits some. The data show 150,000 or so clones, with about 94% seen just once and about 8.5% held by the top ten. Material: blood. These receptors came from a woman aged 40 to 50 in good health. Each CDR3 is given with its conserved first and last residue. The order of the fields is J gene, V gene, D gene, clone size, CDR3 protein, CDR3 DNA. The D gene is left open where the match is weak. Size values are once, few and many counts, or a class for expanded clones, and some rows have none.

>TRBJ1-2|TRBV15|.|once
CATSRVELIGYTF
TGTGCCACCAGCAGAGTGGAACTTATAGGCTACACCTTC
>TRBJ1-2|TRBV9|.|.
CASSVTQEYGYTF
TGTGCCAGCAGCGTTACTCAGGAGTATGGCTACACCTTC
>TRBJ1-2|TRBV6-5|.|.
CASKQPPYGYTF
TGTGCCAGCAAGCAACCTCCCTATGGCTACACCTTC
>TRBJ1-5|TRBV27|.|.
CASSPGRSNQPQHF
TGTGCCAGCAGTCCAGGACGGAGCAATCAGCCCCAGCATTTT
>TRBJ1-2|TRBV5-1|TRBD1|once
CASSPDRGYGYTF
TGCGCCAGCAGCCCTGACAGGGGCTATGGCTACACCTTC
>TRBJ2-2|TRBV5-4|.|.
CASSLGRAAGELFF
TGTGCCAGCAGCTTGGGAAGGGCAGCCGGGGAGCTGTTTTTT
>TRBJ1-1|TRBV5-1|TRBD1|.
CASSRDRAGTEAFF
TGCGCCAGCAGTCGCGACAGGGCCGGCACTGAAGCTTTCTTT
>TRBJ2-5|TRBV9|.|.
CASSVGHSQETQYF
TGTGCCAGCAGCGTAGGACACAGCCAAGAGACCCAGTACTTC
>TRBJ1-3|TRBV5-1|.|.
CASSLNSYRVGSGNTIYF
TGCGCCAGCAGCTTGAATTCTTACAGAGTGGGCTCTGGAAACACCATATATTTT
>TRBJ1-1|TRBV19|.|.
CASSIGSGLGNTEAFF
TGTGCCAGTAGTATAGGGTCAGGTCTTGGGAACACTGAAGCTTTCTTT
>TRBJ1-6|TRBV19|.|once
CATDHPGLNSPLHF
TGTGCCACCGATCACCCGGGACTTAATTCACCCCTCCACTTT
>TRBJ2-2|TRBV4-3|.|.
CASSQEGGRWTGELFF
TGCGCCAGCAGCCAAGAAGGAGGGAGGTGGACCGGGGAGCTGTTTTTT
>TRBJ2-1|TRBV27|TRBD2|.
CASSLGILAGGDNEQFF
TGTGCCAGCAGTTTAGGGATCCTAGCGGGGGGAGACAATGAGCAGTTCTTC
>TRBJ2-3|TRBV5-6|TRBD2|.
CASRYGTSVDTQYF
TGTGCCAGCAGGTACGGGACTAGCGTCGATACGCAGTATTTT
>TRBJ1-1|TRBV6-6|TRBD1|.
CASSYARGLAEAFF
TGTGCCAGCAGTTACGCCAGGGGGTTGGCTGAAGCTTTCTTT
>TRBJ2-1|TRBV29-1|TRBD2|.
CSVYEPGLAGEYNEQFF
TGCAGCGTTTACGAACCGGGACTAGCGGGAGAGTACAATGAGCAGTTCTTC
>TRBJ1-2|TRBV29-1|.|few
CSVEGAVNYGYTF
TGCAGCGTTGAAGGGGCTGTTAACTATGGCTACACCTTC
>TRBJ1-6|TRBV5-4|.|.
CASSPRAGARSANSPLHF
TGTGCCAGCAGCCCTCGGGCAGGTGCTAGGTCCGCAAATTCACCCCTCCACTTT
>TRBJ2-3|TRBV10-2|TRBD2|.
CASGDRAGESADTQYF
TGCGCCAGCGGGGACCGAGCGGGAGAGTCGGCAGATACGCAGTATTTT
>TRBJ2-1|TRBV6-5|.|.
CASSSPRDYNEQFF
TGTGCCAGCAGTTCCCCGCGGGACTACAATGAGCAGTTCTTC